This T cell receptor beta chain was captured in a study of cytomegalovirus exposure and HLA in healthy donors. Study as a whole: There were about 85 million unique TCRs (from HLA-typed donors) in an early data release.

The PCR employed 60 Vbeta primers together with 13 Jbeta primers. Using immunoSEQ multiplex PCR, the repertoire was profiled, and TCRdb retains in-frame clones only, with some absent. The profile shows about 62,000 clones, 80% to 90% of them singletons. V lost 3 bases and J 3 bases, leaving 14 bases between the germline ends. The germline V gene has CDR1 SGDLS and CDR2 YYNGEE. The CDR3 is 15 amino acids. This clone was picked up one time. The J gene is TRBJ2-3, the V gene TRBV9; a weak D match, TRBD2 (5 bases). The source is a woman aged 25 to 39 in good health and CMV-seronegative. The sequenced sample consisted of PBMCs. Written as DNA, the CDR3 is TGTGCCAGCAGCGCAGATGAGGGAGCGACAGATACGCAGTATTTT. Translation gives CASSADEGATDTQYF.